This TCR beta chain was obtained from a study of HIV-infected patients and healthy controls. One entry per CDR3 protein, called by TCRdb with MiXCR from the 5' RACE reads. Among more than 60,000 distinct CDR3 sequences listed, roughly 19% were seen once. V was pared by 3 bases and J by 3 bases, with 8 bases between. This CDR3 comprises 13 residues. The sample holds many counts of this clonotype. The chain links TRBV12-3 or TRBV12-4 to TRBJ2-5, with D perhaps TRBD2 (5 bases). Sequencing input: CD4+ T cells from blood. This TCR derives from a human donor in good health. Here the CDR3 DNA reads TGTGCCAGCAGTTTTGGGAGCGAAGAGACCCAGTACTTC. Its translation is CASSFGSEETQYF.